The next 6 T cell receptor beta chains were all read from a single sample in a study of T-cell reconstitution after alpha-beta-depleted transplantation in children. Unique molecular identifiers were incorporated into the prepared TCRbeta library. TCRdb redid the calling of the PCR reads with MiXCR, one entry per CDR3 protein. The table lists approximately 520,000 distinct CDR3 sequences, approximately 32% of them singletons, with 2% to 3% in the top ten. This specimen was PBMCs from the stem cell graft donor, taken from the stem cell graft. These receptors were collected from a human donor who donated a stem cell graft to a child with aplastic anemia.

The chain is built from TRBV5-1 and TRBJ2-1; TRBD1 aligns across 8 bases. Germline lookup yields CDR1 SGHRS and CDR2 YFSETQ. The CDR3 covers 16 residues. With 6 bases clipped from V and 0 bases from J, the junction kept 8 bases outside the gene matches. Written as DNA, the CDR3 is TGCGCCAGCAAACAGGGGGGACCGAGCTCCTACAATGAGCAGTTCTTC. Its translation is CASKQGGPSSYNEQFF.

This rearrangement joins TRBV29-1 to TRBJ1-3; D remains ambiguous. The CDR3 spans 12 residues. V lost 7 bases to trimming and J lost 3 bases, with 10 bases between them. Germline values: CDR1 SQVTM, CDR2 ANQGSEA. CDR3 in amino acids: CSARGYGNTIYF. CDR3 sequence (DNA): TGCAGCGCCCGTGGTTATGGAAACACCATATATTTT.

The V call is TRBV18, the J call TRBJ2-3; tentatively, D is TRBD2 (5 bases). This CDR3 has 17 amino acids. Looked up from germline, CDR1 is KGHSH and CDR2 is LQKENI. With 1 base removed from V and 4 bases from J, the gap between germline ends came to 18 bases. The CDR3 sequence: CASSPLLVNPLSDTQYF. CDR3 DNA sequence: TGTGCCAGCTCACCACTACTAGTCAACCCCTTGTCAGATACGCAGTATTTT. Supplemented by reference TRBV18 and TRBJ2-3, the full variable domain reads NAGVMQNPRHLVRRRGQEARLRCSPMKGHSHVYWYRQLPEEGLKFMVYLQKENIIDESGMPKERFSAEFPKEGPSILRIQQVVRGDSAAYFCASSPLLVNPLSDTQYFGPGTRLTVL.

This rearrangement joins TRBV5-1 to TRBJ2-1; the D is unclear. The germline V gene has CDR1 SGHRS and CDR2 YFSETQ. CDR3 length equals 12 residues. Trimming removed 9 bases from V and 7 bases from J, with 14 bases in between. CDR3 in DNA: TGCGCCAAACCCCGTTGGGGAAATGAGCAGTTCTTC. This gives the protein CAKPRWGNEQFF.

V gene TRBV29-1 combines with J gene TRBJ2-1; D ambiguous. Between the trimmed V and J ends, which lost 6 bases and 9 bases, there was a span of 24 bases. The germline gives CDR1 SQVTM, CDR2 ANQGSEA. There are 15 residues in the CDR3. The CDR3 loop is CSVVNWPTFIGEQFF. The CDR3 nucleotides read TGCAGCGTGGTTAATTGGCCCACCTTCATCGGTGAGCAGTTCTTC.

The V and J genes are TRBV13 and TRBJ2-1, with 9 bases aligning to TRBD2. The trim removed 3 bases at V and 8 bases at J, leaving 14 bases unmatched. The CDR3 loop spans 17 amino acids. Per the germline V gene, CDR1 is PRHDT and CDR2 is FYEKMQ (reference sequence). CDR3 amino acids: CASSFWVASGVGYEQFF. The CDR3 DNA reads TGTGCCAGCAGCTTTTGGGTGGCTAGCGGGGTTGGATATGAGCAGTTCTTC.